One sample yielded the 30 T cell receptor beta chains listed below, sequenced in a study of cytotoxic CD8 clonotypes in ibrutinib-treated CLL. Measured with immunoSEQ multiplex PCR; TCRdb has only the in-frame clones, and not every one. Among just under 70,000 clones listed, about two thirds were seen once. Sample: PBMCs, taken after 12 months of ibrutinib treatment. These receptors originate from a human donor with chronic lymphocytic leukemia.

The rearrangement uses TRBV19 and TRBJ1-1, with D possibly TRBD1 on 6 matching bases. The germline V and J ends were trimmed by 3 bases and 1 base, with 15 bases remaining between them. From germline, CDR1 is LNHDA and CDR2 SQIVND (reference sequence). This CDR3 spans 16 amino acids. CDR3 nucleotide sequence: TGTGCCAGTAGTATTGGGTCAGCCAGGGGGAACACTGAAGCTTTCTTT. This sequence encodes CASSIGSARGNTEAFF.

The gene calls are TRBV7-2 and TRBJ2-5, with D unresolved. The CDR3 is 12 amino acids. Germline V lookup: CDR1 SGHTA, CDR2 FQGNSA. V lost 1 base and J 5 bases, leaving 5 bases between the germline ends. This CDR3 is CASSLGWETQYF. For the CDR3, the DNA is TGTGCCAGCAGCTTAGGTTGGGAGACCCAGTACTTC.

The rearrangement links TRBV7-2 to TRBJ2-1; no definite D call. The CDR3 extends over 15 amino acids. Germline V CDR1 and CDR2: SGHTA, FQGNSA. Trimming left V 0 bases short and J 0 bases short, with 6 bases between. The DNA for the CDR3 is TGTGCCAGCAGCTTAGCGGGCCGCTCCTACAATGAGCAGTTCTTC. Protein: CASSLAGRSYNEQFF.

The J gene is TRBJ1-4, the V gene TRBV27; D might be TRBD1 (6 bases). The length of the CDR3 is 14 residues. Trimming took 3 bases from V and 8 from J, leaving 13 bases between them. Germline loops: CDR1 MNHEY, CDR2 SMNVEV (reference sequence). In DNA form, the CDR3 reads TGTGCCAGCAGTTTCCAGGGGCTCGGGGAAAAACTGTTTTTT. Its protein is CASSFQGLGEKLFF.

By proportion, this clone is hyperexpanded (1% or more). This chain connects TRBV5-1 to TRBJ2-7; no firm D call. The CDR3 has 13 residues. Germline CDR1 is SGHRS and CDR2 is YFSETQ. V was pared by 5 bases and J by 4 bases, with 13 bases between. DNA of the CDR3: TGCGCCAGCAGGAGCGACCCGTGGTACGAGCAGTACTTC. It translates to CASRSDPWYEQYF.

This sequence joins TRBV5-1 and TRBJ2-7, with 12 bases identical to TRBD1. V lost 4 bases to trimming and J lost 2 bases; unmatched junction nucleotides: 10. The CDR3 contains 17 residues. The germline V gene encodes CDR1 SGHRS and CDR2 YFSETQ. The CDR3 DNA follows: TGCGCCAGCAGCAGGGGACAGGGGGCGATTGGGCCCTACGAGCAGTACTTC. Translation: CASSRGQGAIGPYEQYF.

This chain uses TRBV28 with TRBJ2-1; D remains unclear. From germline, CDR1 is MDHEN and CDR2 SYDVKM. V lost 1 base to trimming and J lost 7 bases, with 14 bases between them. The CDR3 runs 15 residues. CDR3 sequence reads: CASSLSAGYGNEQFF. In DNA, the CDR3 is TGTGCCAGCAGTTTATCGGCAGGTTACGGGAATGAGCAGTTCTTC.

This clone was detected a few times. This same CDR3 is encoded by further DNA sequences in the sample. V and J are TRBV5-6 and TRBJ2-7; no firm D call. The CDR3 runs 11 residues. Germline V CDR1 and CDR2: SGHDT, YYEEEE. Trimming took off 3 bases at V and 1 base at J, with 2 bases between the two ends. Here the CDR3 DNA reads TGTGCCAGCAGCTCTTCCTACGAGCAGTACTTC. This sequence encodes CASSSSYEQYF.

This clone was picked up a small number of times. The gene calls are TRBV5-1 and TRBJ2-5, with D possibly being TRBD2 (6 bases). This CDR3 region has 14 residues. V lost 4 bases and J 5 bases, leaving 15 bases between the germline ends. Germline CDR1 SGHRS, CDR2 YFSETQ. CDR3 protein: CASSDRLGGETQYF. Here the CDR3 DNA reads TGCGCCAGCAGCGACCGACTAGGTGGGGAGACCCAGTACTTC.

The chain employs TRBV27 and TRBJ2-2; D remains unclear. V was trimmed by 9 bases and J by 4 bases, leaving 15 bases between them. The CDR3 covers 14 residues. Per germline, CDR1 MNHEY and CDR2 SMNVEV (reference sequence). For the CDR3, the DNA is TGTGCCAGTGCTGGCGGAGCTGCCACCGGGGAGCTGTTTTTT. Encoded protein: CASAGGAATGELFF.

The rearrangement joins TRBV9 to TRBJ2-6; D gene ambiguous. The V gene's germline CDR1 is SGDLS and CDR2 YYNGEE. Trimming removed 3 bases from V and 4 bases from J, with 11 bases in between. The CDR3 contains 15 residues. The DNA of the CDR3 is TGTGCCAGCAGCGCAACAGTACCCGGGGCCAACGTCCTGACTTTC. Protein sequence: CASSATVPGANVLTF.

Only a few counts were recorded for this clone. J is TRBJ2-2 and V is TRBV19; D unclear. CDR3 length equals 15 residues. V was pared by 6 bases and J by 5 bases, with 16 bases between. The V gene's germline CDR1 is LNHDA and CDR2 SQIVND (reference sequence). The CDR3 DNA reads as TGTGCCAGTAGGACTCCGGGCGGAAGGACCGGGGAGCTGTTTTTT. This sequence encodes CASRTPGGRTGELFF.

This clone was observed once. The genes are TRBV23-1 and TRBJ2-5; 7 nucleotides line up with TRBD1. TRBV23-1 is recorded as an ORF, its role being uncertain. CDR3 length equals 20 residues. Trimming took 4 bases from V and 1 from J; bases not matched to a gene: 21. CDR3 DNA: TGCGCCAGCAGTCTCTTATCTTCCCGACAGGGACGTCGGCCCCAAGAGACCCAGTACTTC. This encodes CASSLLSSRQGRRPQETQYF.

This clone was recorded a few times. J is TRBJ2-5 and V is TRBV6-1; D is possibly TRBD1 (6 bases). CDR3 length equals 13 residues. Trimming cost V 4 bases and J 5 bases, with 11 bases left between them. Germline lookup yields CDR1 MNHNS and CDR2 SASEGT. The CDR3 bases are TGTGCCAGCAGTGTAGGGGGAAGGGAGACCCAGTACTTC. Encoded protein: CASSVGGRETQYF.

This chain connects TRBV7-9 to TRBJ2-7; D gene ambiguous. Looked up from germline, CDR1 is SEHNR and CDR2 is FQNEAQ (reference sequence). V was cut by 5 bases and J by 6 bases, with 8 bases left in between. This CDR3 has 11 residues. Here the CDR3 DNA reads TGTGCCAGCAGCCCCATCCTCGAGCAGTACTTC. Protein product: CASSPILEQYF.

The chain has TRBV5-6 and TRBJ1-1; unclear D gene. CDR1 and CDR2 from the germline V gene are SGHDT and YYEEEE. The CDR3 extends over 16 amino acids. The V gene lost 0 bases and the J gene lost 7 bases, with 19 bases spanning the gap. CDR3 sequence: CASSLGLAGVLVEAFF. The CDR3 DNA sequence: TGTGCCAGCAGCTTGGGATTGGCCGGGGTATTGGTTGAAGCTTTCTTT.

The chain is built from TRBV25-1 and TRBJ2-5; D remains ambiguous. The DNA end is more similar to TRBJ2-7, so the J call may be wrong. The V gene's germline CDR1 is MGHDK and CDR2 SYGVNS. The CDR3 length is 11 residues. CDR3 amino acids: CASGGSYEQYF. The DNA of the CDR3 is TGTGCCTCCGGCGGATCCTACGAGCAGTACTTC.

Points on this clone: Distinct nucleotide sequences in the sample also encode this CDR3. The chain employs TRBV10-3 and TRBJ1-1; a possible D gene is TRBD1 (6 bases). The CDR3 runs to 14 residues. Germline-derived CDR1 and CDR2 are ENHRY and SYGVKD. Deletions cut 0 bases from V and 5 bases from J, with 10 bases between. This CDR3 is CAISESGRGTEAFF. CDR3 nucleotide sequence: TGTGCCATCAGTGAGTCGGGCAGGGGAACTGAAGCTTTCTTT.

This chain links TRBV28 with TRBJ1-5; a weak D match, TRBD1 (5 bases). V lost 2 bases and J lost 1, with 9 bases in between. Germline CDR1 reads MDHEN; CDR2 reads SYDVKM. The CDR3 is made up of 15 amino acids. The CDR3 DNA sequence: TGTGCCAGCAGTTTACAGGGACCAAGCAATCAGCCCCAGCATTTT. This codes for CASSLQGPSNQPQHF. The full variable domain, completed using reference TRBV28 and TRBJ1-5, is DVKVTQSSRYLVKRTGEKVFLECVQDMDHENMFWYRQDPGLGLRLIYFSYDVKMKEKGDIPEGYSVSREKKERFSLILESASTNQTSMYLCASSLQGPSNQPQHFGDGTRLSIL.

The chain couples TRBV11-3 to TRBJ2-1; tentative D call: TRBD2 (6 bases). Germline CDR1 is SGHNT and CDR2 is YENEEA. Trimming shortened V by 1 base and J by 9 bases, and 10 bases separated the two germline ends. The CDR3 runs 13 residues. The CDR3 nucleotides are TGTGCCAGCAGCTTAGTCCCGGAGGGTGAGCAGTTCTTC. Translation gives CASSLVPEGEQFF.

The chain carries TRBV27 and TRBJ1-1, with D hard to call. V lost 4 bases to trimming and J lost 3 bases, with 6 bases between them. This CDR3 is built from 12 residues. The germline CDR1 and CDR2 sequences are MNHEY and SMNVEV (reference sequence). CDR3 coding DNA: TGTGCCAGCAGTTCACGGTACACTGAAGCTTTCTTT. Translation: CASSSRYTEAFF.

The chain combines TRBV5-1 with TRBJ2-5; D unresolved. Germline V lookup: CDR1 SGHRS, CDR2 YFSETQ. The V end was cut by 1 base, the J end by 0 bases, with 4 bases between. The CDR3 consists of 13 residues. The chain's CDR3 is CASSLLYQETQYF. CDR3 sequence (DNA): TGCGCCAGCAGCTTGCTCTACCAAGAGACCCAGTACTTC.

The chain has TRBV20-1 and TRBJ2-5; D is unresolved. V was pared by 3 bases and J by 1 base, with 3 bases between. From germline, CDR1 is DFQATT and CDR2 SNEGSKA (reference sequence). This CDR3 spans 11 amino acids. The CDR3 loop is CSARPQETQYF. CDR3 nucleotide sequence: TGCAGTGCTAGGCCCCAAGAGACCCAGTACTTC.

The V and J genes are TRBV12-5 and TRBJ2-1, with 7 bases fitting TRBD1. Germline CDR1 is LGHNT and CDR2 is FRNRAP. The CDR3 is 12 amino acids. V lost 8 bases to trimming and J lost 8 bases; unmatched junction nucleotides: 6. This chain's CDR3 is CASNRGQHEQFF. The DNA of the CDR3 is TGTGCTAGTAACAGGGGCCAGCATGAGCAGTTCTTC.

CDR3 coding DNA: TGCGCCAGCAGCCCAGGGACAGGGGCCGCGAGTGAGGAGACCCAGTACTTC. The encoded protein is CASSPGTGAASEETQYF. The rearrangement joins TRBV5-1 to TRBJ2-5; TRBD1 agrees at 10 bases. CDR3 length equals 17 residues. The junction had 14 bases not matched to a gene; V was cut back by 4 bases and J by 5 bases. Germline CDR1 and CDR2: SGHRS and YFSETQ.

This clone was seen more than once but under ten times. V gene TRBV7-2 combines with J gene TRBJ2-2, with no clear D. This CDR3 has 14 amino acids. The ends were cut back, 5 bases at V and 0 bases at J, with 7 bases in the middle. The germline V gene has CDR1 SGHTA and CDR2 FQGNSA. The CDR3 region is CASSPYTNTGELFF. CDR3 nucleotides: TGTGCCAGCAGCCCGTACACGAACACCGGGGAGCTGTTTTTT.

The J gene is TRBJ2-3, the V gene TRBV4-3, with D possibly matching TRBD2 (5 bases). Trimming took off 3 bases at V and 5 bases at J, with 12 bases between the two ends. The germline gives CDR1 LGHNA, CDR2 YSLEER. The CDR3 is made up of 14 amino acids. CDR3 DNA: TGCGCCAGCAGCCACCTCGGGGTAGAAGATACGCAGTATTTT. Protein: CASSHLGVEDTQYF.

The chain is built from TRBV29-1 and TRBJ1-1; TRBD1 might be the D (5 bases). Trimming removed 4 bases at V and 8 bases at J, with 20 bases between. From germline, CDR1 is SQVTM and CDR2 ANQGSEA. The CDR3 extends over 14 amino acids. This CDR3 reads CSVGWVGGKGEAFF. The CDR3 DNA is TGCAGCGTTGGATGGGTCGGGGGAAAGGGGGAAGCTTTCTTT.

The chain combines TRBV7-9 with TRBJ2-3; weak D call: TRBD1 (6 bases). The CDR3 loop spans 16 amino acids. Between the trimmed V and J ends, which lost 1 base and 0 bases, there was a span of 11 bases. The germline V gene encodes CDR1 SEHNR and CDR2 FQNEAQ (reference sequence). CDR3 sequence: CASSLGTGSSTDTQYF. The CDR3, as DNA: TGTGCCAGCAGCTTAGGTACAGGGAGTAGCACAGATACGCAGTATTTT.

This chain joins TRBV15 and TRBJ2-2; D is ambiguous. Trimming took 4 bases from V and 2 from J, leaving 8 bases between them. Germline CDR1 reads LNHNV; CDR2 reads YYDKDF (reference sequence). The CDR3 loop spans 14 amino acids. The CDR3 is CATSTGTNTGELFF. The CDR3 bases are TGTGCCACCAGCACGGGCACTAACACCGGGGAGCTGTTTTTT.